Following are 6 T cell receptor beta chains from one sample sequenced in a study of shared clonotypes between healthy human individuals. CD45RO-negative, CCR7-positively selected cells formed the naive CD8 fraction, excluding terminally differentiated effector memory CD45RA+ cells. Using immunoSEQ multiplex PCR, the repertoire was profiled, and TCRdb retains in-frame clones only, with some absent. The repertoire holds around 2,000,000 clones, just under 95% seen once, with about 1.1% in the top ten. The sequenced sample was naive CD8+ T cells sorted from blood. These receptor sequences come from a man between 18 and 35 years old in good health.

The chain joins TRBV19 to TRBJ2-7, with D uncertain. Trimming pared 1 base from V and 5 bases from J, leaving 12 bases between. CDR3 size: 14 residues. Germline V lookup: CDR1 LNHDA, CDR2 SQIVND (reference sequence). CDR3 sequence reads: CASSIVHRSNEQYF. The CDR3, as DNA: TGTGCCAGTAGTATAGTGCACCGGTCGAACGAGCAGTACTTC.

The V and J genes are TRBV9 and TRBJ2-7; D remains unclear. Trimming shortened V by 0 bases and J by 5 bases, and 9 bases separated the two germline ends. Germline V gives CDR1 SGDLS, CDR2 YYNGEE. This CDR3 is built from 13 residues. CDR3 DNA sequence: TGTGCCAGCAGCGTAGCTAGTTCCCACGAGCAGTACTTC. This sequence encodes CASSVASSHEQYF.

The chain recombines TRBV5-6 with TRBJ2-7; D may be TRBD1 (6 bases). The CDR3 is 11 amino acids. V lost 2 bases and J 7 bases, leaving 7 bases between the germline ends. Germline V CDR1 and CDR2: SGHDT, YYEEEE. The CDR3 bases are TGTGCCAGCAGCTTTGACAGGGAGCAGTACTTC. The encoded protein is CASSFDREQYF.

V usage is TRBV27 and J usage is TRBJ2-1; D is possibly TRBD2 (6 bases). The CDR3 consists of 14 residues. V lost 5 bases to trimming and J lost 6 bases, with 14 bases between them. Germline values: CDR1 MNHEY, CDR2 SMNVEV (reference sequence). CDR3 in amino acids: CASSPGLLINEQFF. The CDR3 nucleotides are TGTGCCAGCAGTCCGGGACTCCTCATCAATGAGCAGTTCTTC.

The CDR3 is CASSSGLSVGGTQYF. The CDR3 nucleotides read TGTGCCAGCAGTTCGGGACTCTCGGTTGGGGGTACGCAGTATTTT. The rearrangement links TRBV27 to TRBJ2-3; D is possibly TRBD2 (6 bases). The V gene lost 4 bases and the J gene lost 8 bases, with 19 bases spanning the gap. This CDR3 comprises 15 residues. Germline values: CDR1 MNHEY, CDR2 SMNVEV (reference sequence).

The CDR3, as DNA: TGTGCCAGCAGCTACGGCTGGGACTCAGATACGCAGTATTTT. Encoded protein: CASSYGWDSDTQYF. This sequence joins TRBV5-6 and TRBJ2-3; TRBD2 is a possible D gene (6 bases). Germline CDR1 and CDR2: SGHDT and YYEEEE. The V end lost 3 bases, the J end lost 4 bases, and 12 bases lay between the germline ends. The CDR3 consists of 14 residues.